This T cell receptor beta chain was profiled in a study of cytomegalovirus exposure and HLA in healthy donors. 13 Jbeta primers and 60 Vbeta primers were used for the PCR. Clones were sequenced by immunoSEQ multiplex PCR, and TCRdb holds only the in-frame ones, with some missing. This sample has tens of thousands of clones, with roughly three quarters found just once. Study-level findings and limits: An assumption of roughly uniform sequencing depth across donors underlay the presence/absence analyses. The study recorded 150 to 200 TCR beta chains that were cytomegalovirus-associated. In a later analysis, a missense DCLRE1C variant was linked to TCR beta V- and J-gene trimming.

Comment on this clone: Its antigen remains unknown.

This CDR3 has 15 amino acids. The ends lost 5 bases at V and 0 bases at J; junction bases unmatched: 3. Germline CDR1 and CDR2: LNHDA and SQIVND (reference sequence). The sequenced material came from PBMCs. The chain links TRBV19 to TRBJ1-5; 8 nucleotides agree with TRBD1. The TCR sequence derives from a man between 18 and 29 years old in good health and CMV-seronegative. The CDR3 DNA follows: TGTGCCAGTAGTGGACAGGGCAATAGCAATCAGCCCCAGCATTTT. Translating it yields CASSGQGNSNQPQHF.